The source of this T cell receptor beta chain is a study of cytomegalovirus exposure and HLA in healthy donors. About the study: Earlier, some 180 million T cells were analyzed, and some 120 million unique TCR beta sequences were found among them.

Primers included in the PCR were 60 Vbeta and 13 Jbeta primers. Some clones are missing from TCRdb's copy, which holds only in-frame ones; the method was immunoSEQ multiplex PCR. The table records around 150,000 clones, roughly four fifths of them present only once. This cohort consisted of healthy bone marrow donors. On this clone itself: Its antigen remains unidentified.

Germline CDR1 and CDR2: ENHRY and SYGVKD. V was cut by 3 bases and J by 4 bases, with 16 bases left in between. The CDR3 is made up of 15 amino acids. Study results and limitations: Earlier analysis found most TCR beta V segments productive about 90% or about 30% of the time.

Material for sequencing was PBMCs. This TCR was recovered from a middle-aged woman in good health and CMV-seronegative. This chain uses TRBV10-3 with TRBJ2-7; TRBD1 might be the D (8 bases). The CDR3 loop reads CAISDTGGAAYEQYF. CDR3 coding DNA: TGTGCCATCAGTGATACAGGGGGGGCTGCGTACGAGCAGTACTTC.